The clone carrying this TCR beta chain is a singleton in its sample. V was pared by 6 bases and J by 5 bases, with 2 bases of the junction left unmatched. The V gene's germline CDR1 is LNHDA and CDR2 SQIVND (reference sequence). The CDR3 is made up of 13 amino acids. These data belong to a study of blood T cell repertoires in COVID-19. Original processing methods: Amplification of reference gene primers was used by the study to estimate nucleated cell counts. Sequenced by immunoSEQ multiplex PCR; TCRdb stores in-frame clones only, minus some. That table supplies the V and J calls and clone size; D and trimming were determined from the DNA. The table has 300,000 or so clones, approximately 88% seen once.

The sample taken for sequencing was peripheral blood. V gene TRBV19 combines with J gene TRBJ2-3, with 10 nucleotides matching TRBD1. This clonotype was obtained from a woman aged 25 to 45 who had recovered from COVID-19. CDR3 protein: CASRRTGGDTQYF. CDR3 DNA sequence: TGTGCCAGTAGACGGACAGGGGGAGATACGCAGTATTTT.